The 5 T cell receptor beta chains in this list originate from one sample, sequenced in a study of blood T cell repertoires in COVID-19. Assay used: immunoSEQ multiplex PCR; TCRdb lists only in-frame clones, some missing. The data contain fewer than 650,000 clones, 85% to 90% of them singletons. Sequences were obtained from peripheral blood. The origin of the receptors is a woman aged 45-60 years with COVID-19, enrolled during active disease.

The rearrangement uses TRBV6-5 and TRBJ2-7, with D unclear. Germline lookup yields CDR1 MNHEY and CDR2 SVGAGI. The CDR3 sequence is 14 residues long. V shed 0 bases and J shed 3 bases, with 9 bases lying between them. This chain's CDR3 is CASSYSDIRYEQYF. The CDR3 DNA reads as TGTGCCAGCAGTTACTCTGACATCCGCTACGAGCAGTACTTC.

This clone has a single count. The rearrangement uses TRBV30 and TRBJ1-1; no clear D. CDR3 size: 13 residues. In germline, CDR1 is GTSNPN, CDR2 SVGIG (reference sequence). Trimming left V 2 bases short and J 4 bases short, with 11 bases between. Written as DNA, the CDR3 is TGTGCCTGGAGTCCAGGCGGACTCACTGAAGCTTTCTTT. Encoded protein: CAWSPGGLTEAFF. Together with reference TRBV30 and TRBJ1-1, the CDR3 gives the full variable domain: SQTIHQWPATLVQPVGSPLSLECTVEGTSNPNLYWYRQAAGRGLQLLFYSVGIGQISSEVPQNLSASRPQDRQFILSSKKLLLSDSGFYLCAWSPGGLTEAFFGQGTRLTVV.

The chain uses TRBV7-9 and TRBJ1-1; a weak D match, TRBD1 (6 bases). CDR1 SEHNR and CDR2 FQNEAQ come from the germline V gene (reference sequence). Trimming removed 5 bases at V and 1 base at J, with 11 bases between. The CDR3 consists of 14 residues. CDR3 protein: CASSPGQRNTEAFF. In DNA, the CDR3 is TGTGCCAGCAGCCCCGGACAGAGGAACACTGAAGCTTTCTTT. Based on the CDR3 plus reference TRBV7-9 and TRBJ1-1, the full variable domain is DTGVSQNPRHKITKRGQNVTFRCDPISEHNRLYWYRQTLGQGPEFLTYFQNEAQLEKSRLLSDRFSAERPKGSFSTLEIQRTEQGDSAMYLCASSPGQRNTEAFFGQGTRLTVV.

The rearrangement links TRBV3-1 (or the pseudogene TRBV3-2) to TRBJ2-7; tentatively, D is TRBD1 (5 bases). Germline values: CDR1 LGHDT, CDR2 YNNKEL (reference sequence). The CDR3 contains 16 residues. With 1 base removed from V and 0 bases from J, the gap between germline ends came to 13 bases. As DNA, the CDR3 is TGTGCCAGCAGCCAAGGGGGCGCGTCCAGCTCCTACGAGCAGTACTTC. Translating gives CASSQGGASSSYEQYF.

The chain is built from TRBV6-5 and TRBJ2-4; maybe TRBD1 (5 bases). V shed 0 bases and J shed 0 bases, with 9 bases lying between them. The CDR3 covers 16 residues. Per the germline V gene, CDR1 is MNHEY and CDR2 is SVGAGI. Here the CDR3 DNA reads TGTGCCAGCAGTTACTCGACGACAGTAGCCAAAAACATTCAGTACTTC. Translation gives CASSYSTTVAKNIQYF.